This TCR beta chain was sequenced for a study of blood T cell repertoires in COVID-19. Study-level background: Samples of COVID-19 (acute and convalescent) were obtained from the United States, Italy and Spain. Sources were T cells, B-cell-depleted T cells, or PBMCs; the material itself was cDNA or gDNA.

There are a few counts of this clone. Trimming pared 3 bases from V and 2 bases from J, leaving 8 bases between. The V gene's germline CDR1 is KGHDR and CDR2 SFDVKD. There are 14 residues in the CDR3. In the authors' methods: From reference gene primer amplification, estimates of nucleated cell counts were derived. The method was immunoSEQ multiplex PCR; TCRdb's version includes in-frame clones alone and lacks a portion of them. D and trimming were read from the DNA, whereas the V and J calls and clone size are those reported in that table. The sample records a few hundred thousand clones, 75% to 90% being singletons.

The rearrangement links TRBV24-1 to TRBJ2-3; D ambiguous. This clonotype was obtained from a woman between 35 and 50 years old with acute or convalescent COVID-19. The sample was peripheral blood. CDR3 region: CATSDESPTDTQYF. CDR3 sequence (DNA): TGTGCCACCAGTGATGAAAGCCCCACAGATACGCAGTATTTT.